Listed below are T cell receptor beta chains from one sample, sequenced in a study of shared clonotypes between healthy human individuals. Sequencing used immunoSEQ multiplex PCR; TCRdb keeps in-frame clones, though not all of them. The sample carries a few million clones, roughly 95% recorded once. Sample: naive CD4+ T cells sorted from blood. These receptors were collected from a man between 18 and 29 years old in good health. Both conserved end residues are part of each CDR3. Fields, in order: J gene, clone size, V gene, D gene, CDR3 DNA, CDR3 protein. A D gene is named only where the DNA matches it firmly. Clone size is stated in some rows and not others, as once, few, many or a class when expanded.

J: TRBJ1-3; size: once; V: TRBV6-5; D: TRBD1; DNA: TGTGCCAGCAGTTACCCCCGGGACAGTAACGGAAACACCATATATTTT; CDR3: CASSYPRDSNGNTIYF
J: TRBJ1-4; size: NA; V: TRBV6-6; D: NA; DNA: TGTGCCAGCAGCCGCCCCGGGCCCCGGGAAGAAAAACTGTTTTTT; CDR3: CASSRPGPREEKLFF
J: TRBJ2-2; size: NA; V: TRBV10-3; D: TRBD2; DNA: TGTGCCATCAGTGAGGGTAGCGGGAGGGGCGCCGGGGAGCTGTTTTTT; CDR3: CAISEGSGRGAGELFF
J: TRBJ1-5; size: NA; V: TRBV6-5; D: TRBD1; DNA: TGTGCCAGCAGTCGACTCGGGACAGGGGATCAGCCCCAGCATTTT; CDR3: CASSRLGTGDQPQHF
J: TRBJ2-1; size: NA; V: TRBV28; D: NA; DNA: TGTGCCAGCAGTTTTGGGGTCGGAGGGGGTTGGTCCTACAATGAGCAGTTCTTC; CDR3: CASSFGVGGGWSYNEQFF
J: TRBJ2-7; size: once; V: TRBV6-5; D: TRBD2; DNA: TGTGCCAGCAGATCCAGCGGGATGTCGACGTACGAGCAGTACTTC; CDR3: CASRSSGMSTYEQYF
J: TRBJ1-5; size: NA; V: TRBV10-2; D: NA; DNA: TGCGCCAGCAAGAAGTCGCAGGATCAGCCCCAGCATTTT; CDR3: CASKKSQDQPQHF
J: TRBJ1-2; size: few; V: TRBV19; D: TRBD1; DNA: TGTGCCAGTCGCAGGGGGACCTATGGCTACACCTTC; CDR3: CASRRGTYGYTF
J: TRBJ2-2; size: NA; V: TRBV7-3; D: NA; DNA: TGTGCCAGCAGCTTAAGCAGGGACGGGAACACCGGGGAGCTGTTTTTT; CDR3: CASSLSRDGNTGELFF
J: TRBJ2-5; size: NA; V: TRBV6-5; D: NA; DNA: TGTGCCAGCAGTTGGACGGTCCAAGAGACCCAGTACTTC; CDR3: CASSWTVQETQYF
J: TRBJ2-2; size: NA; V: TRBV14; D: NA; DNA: TGTGCCAGCAGCCAAGTTTCAGGGTTCACCGGGGAGCTGTTTTTT; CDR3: CASSQVSGFTGELFF
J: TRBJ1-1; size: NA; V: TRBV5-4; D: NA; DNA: TGTGCCAGCAGCTTGTTGCGGACAGAGGGTTCTGAAGCTTTCTTT; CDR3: CASSLLRTEGSEAFF
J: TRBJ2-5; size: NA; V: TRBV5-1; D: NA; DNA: TGCGCCAGCAGCTTGGGCAGGGAACAAGAGACCCAGTACTTC; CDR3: CASSLGREQETQYF
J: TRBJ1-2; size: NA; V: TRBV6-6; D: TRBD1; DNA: TGTGCCAGCAGCCGGGACAGGTATGGCTACACCTTC; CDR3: CASSRDRYGYTF
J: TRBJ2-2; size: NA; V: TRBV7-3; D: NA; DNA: TGTGCCAGCAGCTTGGGGACTCAGACCGGGGAGCTGTTTTTT; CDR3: CASSLGTQTGELFF
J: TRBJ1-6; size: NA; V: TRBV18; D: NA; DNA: TGTGCCAGCTCACCAGGGGGCCCGAAGGTTAATTCACCCCTCCACTTT; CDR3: CASSPGGPKVNSPLHF
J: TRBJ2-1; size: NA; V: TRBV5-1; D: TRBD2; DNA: TGCGCCAGCAGCTCCCATCTGAATGGTCCCGGGGGGAATGAGCAGTTCTTC; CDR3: CASSSHLNGPGGNEQFF
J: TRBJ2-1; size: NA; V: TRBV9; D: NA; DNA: TGTGCCAGCAGCGTAGCGAGCAGCTTACACAATGAGCAGTTCTTC; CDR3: CASSVASSLHNEQFF
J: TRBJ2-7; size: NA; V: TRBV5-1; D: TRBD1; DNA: TGCGCCAGCAGCCCTGGGTACGGACAGGGGGCGTCCGAGCAGTACTTC; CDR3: CASSPGYGQGASEQYF
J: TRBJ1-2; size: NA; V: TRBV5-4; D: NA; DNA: TGTGCCAGCAGCCCGGGCCAGGAGTATTCGGCTTATGGCTACACCTTC; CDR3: CASSPGQEYSAYGYTF
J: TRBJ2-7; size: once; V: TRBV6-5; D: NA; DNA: TGTGCCAGCAGTGACGCACGGGACGAGCAGTACTTC; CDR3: CASSDARDEQYF
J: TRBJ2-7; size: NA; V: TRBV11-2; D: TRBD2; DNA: TGTGCCAGCAGCTCCTACGGGAGGAGCTACGAGCAGTACTTC; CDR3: CASSSYGRSYEQYF
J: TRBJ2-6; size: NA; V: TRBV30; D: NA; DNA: TGTGCCTGGCGAACCTCTGGGGCCAACGTCCTGACTTTC; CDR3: CAWRTSGANVLTF
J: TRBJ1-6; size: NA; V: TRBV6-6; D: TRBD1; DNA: TGTGCCAGCAGTTACCTCCGGGACAGGGAGAATTCACCCCTCCACTTT; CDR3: CASSYLRDRENSPLHF
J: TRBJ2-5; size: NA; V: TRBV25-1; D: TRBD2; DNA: TGTGCCAGCAGTGCGACTAGCGGGAAACTTCCAGAGACCCAGTACTTC; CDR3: CASSATSGKLPETQYF
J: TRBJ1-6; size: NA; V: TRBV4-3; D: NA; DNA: TGCGCCAGCAGCCAAGGATCGACTCTCACGGGTTCACCCCTCCACTTT; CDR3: CASSQGSTLTGSPLHF
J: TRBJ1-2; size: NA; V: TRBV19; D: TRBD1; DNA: TGTGCCAGTAGTTTGGACAGGGTCGTTGGTGGCTACACCTTC; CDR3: CASSLDRVVGGYTF
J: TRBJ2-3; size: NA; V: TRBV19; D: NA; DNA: TGTGCCAGTGGAGGCGTTAGCACAGATACGCAGTATTTT; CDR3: CASGGVSTDTQYF
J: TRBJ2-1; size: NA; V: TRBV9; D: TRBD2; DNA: TGTGCCAGCAGCGACCCCGTAGCGGGAGGGAAATACAATGAGCAGTTCTTC; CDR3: CASSDPVAGGKYNEQFF
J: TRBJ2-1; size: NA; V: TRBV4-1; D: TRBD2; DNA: TGCGCCAGCAGCCCGCTAGCGGGGGCCAACAATGAGCAGTTCTTC; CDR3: CASSPLAGANNEQFF
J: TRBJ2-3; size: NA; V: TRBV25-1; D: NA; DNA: TGTGCCAGCAGTGAAGCAGGCAAATCTAGCACAGATACGCAGTATTTT; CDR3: CASSEAGKSSTDTQYF
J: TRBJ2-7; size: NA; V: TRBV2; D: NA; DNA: TGTGCCAGCAGCGAAGACAGATACGAGCAGTACTTC; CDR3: CASSEDRYEQYF
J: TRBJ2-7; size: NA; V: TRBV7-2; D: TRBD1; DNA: TGTGCCAGCACCTTAGGGGTTGACAGGGTCGAGCAGTACTTC; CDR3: CASTLGVDRVEQYF
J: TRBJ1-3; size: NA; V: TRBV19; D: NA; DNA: TGTGCCAGTAGTACCGACAGCTCTGGAAACACCATATATTTT; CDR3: CASSTDSSGNTIYF